This T cell receptor (beta chain) was found in a study of cytomegalovirus exposure and HLA in healthy donors. Study conclusions and caveats: Subsequent analysis found a tendency for first-cohort TCR clusters to co-occur within the 90 to 150 validation repertoires. Cytomegalovirus-associated TCR beta chains were listed, numbering 150 to 200.

With regard to this clone: The antigen is undetermined.

The V and J ends lost 0 bases and 6 bases, in that order; junction bases with no gene match: 9. The length of the CDR3 is 16 residues. Germline assignment: CDR1 ENHRY and CDR2 SYGVKD. Repertoires were generated with immunoSEQ multiplex PCR, while TCRdb's copy carries only in-frame clones and drops some. The sample has more than 60,000 clones, around 97% seen once; the top ten hold around 1.5%. Material for sequencing was PBMCs. V usage is TRBV10-3 and J usage is TRBJ1-2; 8 nucleotides line up with TRBD1. The sequence came from a woman between 18 and 30 years old in good health and CMV-seropositive. The CDR3 nucleotides are TGTGCCATCAGTGAGTCCTTCCCGGGACAGGATGATGGCTACACCTTC. This gives the protein CAISESFPGQDDGYTF.